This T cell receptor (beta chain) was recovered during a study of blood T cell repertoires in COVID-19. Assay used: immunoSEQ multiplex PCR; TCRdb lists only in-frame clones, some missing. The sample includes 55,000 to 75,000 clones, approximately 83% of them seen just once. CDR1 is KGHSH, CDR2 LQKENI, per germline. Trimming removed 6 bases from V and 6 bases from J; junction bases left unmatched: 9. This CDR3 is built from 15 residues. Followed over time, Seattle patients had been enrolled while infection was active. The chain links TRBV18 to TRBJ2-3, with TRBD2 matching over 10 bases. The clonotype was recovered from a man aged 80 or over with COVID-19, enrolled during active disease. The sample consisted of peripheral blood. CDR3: CASSMSSGGADTQYF. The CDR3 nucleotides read TGTGCCAGCTCGATGTCCAGCGGGGGGGCTGATACGCAGTATTTT. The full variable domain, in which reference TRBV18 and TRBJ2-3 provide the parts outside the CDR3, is NAGVMQNPRHLVRRRGQEARLRCSPMKGHSHVYWYRQLPEEGLKFMVYLQKENIIDESGMPKERFSAEFPKEGPSILRIQQVVRGDSAAYFCASSMSSGGADTQYFGPGTRLTVL.